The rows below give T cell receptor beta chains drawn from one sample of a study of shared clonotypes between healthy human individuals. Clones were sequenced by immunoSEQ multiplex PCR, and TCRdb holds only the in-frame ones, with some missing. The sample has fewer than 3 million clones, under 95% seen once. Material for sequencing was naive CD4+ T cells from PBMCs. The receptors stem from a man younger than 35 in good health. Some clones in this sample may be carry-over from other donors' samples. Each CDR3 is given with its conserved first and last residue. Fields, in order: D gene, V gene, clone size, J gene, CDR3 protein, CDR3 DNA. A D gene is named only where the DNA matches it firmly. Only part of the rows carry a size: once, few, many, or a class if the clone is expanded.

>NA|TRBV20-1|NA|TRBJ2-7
CSARDQALQYF
TGCAGTGCTAGAGATCAGGCACTCCAGTACTTC
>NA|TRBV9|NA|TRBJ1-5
CASSVGPYSNQPQHF
TGTGCCAGCAGCGTTGGACCATATAGCAATCAGCCCCAGCATTTT
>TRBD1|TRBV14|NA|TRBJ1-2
CASSQASGQLYGYTF
TGTGCCAGCAGCCAAGCCTCGGGACAGCTCTATGGCTACACCTTC
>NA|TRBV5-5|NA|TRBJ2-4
CASSLDLEDIQYF
TGTGCCAGCAGCTTGGATCTAGAAGACATTCAGTACTTC
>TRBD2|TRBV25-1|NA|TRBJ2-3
CASSEYRASGTADTQYF
TGTGCCAGCAGTGAATATAGGGCTAGCGGGACGGCGGATACGCAGTATTTT
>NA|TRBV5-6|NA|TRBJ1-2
CASSVGGGYGYTF
TGTGCCAGCAGTGTCGGTGGGGGCTATGGCTACACCTTC
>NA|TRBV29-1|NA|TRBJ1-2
CSVSRDANYGYTF
TGCAGCGTTTCCCGGGACGCTAACTATGGCTACACCTTC
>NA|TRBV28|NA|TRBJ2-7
CASRLGREQYF
TGTGCCAGCAGGTTAGGTCGCGAGCAGTACTTC
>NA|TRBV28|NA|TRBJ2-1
CASSLGQDRLANEQFF
TGTGCCAGCAGTCTCGGACAGGATAGACTAGCAAATGAGCAGTTCTTC
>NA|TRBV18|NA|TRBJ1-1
CASSPTLDGNTEAFF
TGTGCCAGCTCACCCACGTTAGACGGGAACACTGAAGCTTTCTTT
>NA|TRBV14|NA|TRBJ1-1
CASSQYFPAEAFF
TGTGCCAGCAGCCAATACTTCCCGGCTGAAGCTTTCTTT
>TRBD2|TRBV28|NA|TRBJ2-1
CASAKKLAYNEQFF
TGTGCCAGCGCTAAAAAACTAGCGTACAATGAGCAGTTCTTC
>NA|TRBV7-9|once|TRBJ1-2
CASSLDISHGYTF
TGTGCCAGCAGCTTAGACATATCCCATGGCTACACCTTC
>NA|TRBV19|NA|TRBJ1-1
CATSPGPNTEAFF
TGTGCCACCAGTCCGGGCCCTAACACTGAAGCTTTCTTT
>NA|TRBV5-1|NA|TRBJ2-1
CASSGRGTTLVNEQFF
TGCGCCAGCAGCGGGAGGGGGACTACCCTAGTCAATGAGCAGTTCTTC
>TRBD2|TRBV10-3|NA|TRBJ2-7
CAISDGRGYGGSRDGQYF
TGTGCCATCAGTGACGGGCGGGGGTACGGCGGGTCCCGCGATGGGCAGTACTTC
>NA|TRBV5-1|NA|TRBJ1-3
CASSLSSQTGNTIYF
TGCGCCAGCAGCTTGTCGTCGCAGACTGGAAACACCATATATTTT
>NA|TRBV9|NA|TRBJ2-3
CASSNGTPSTDTQYF
TGTGCCAGCAGCAACGGGACACCGAGCACAGATACGCAGTATTTT
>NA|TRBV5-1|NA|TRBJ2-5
CASSLGPTEETQYF
TGCGCCAGCAGCTTAGGGCCCACAGAGGAGACCCAGTACTTC
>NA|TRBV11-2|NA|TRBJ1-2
CASSPYRMGYGYTF
TGTGCCAGCAGCCCCTATAGGATGGGCTATGGCTACACCTTC
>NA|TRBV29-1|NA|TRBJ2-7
CSVSRQGEQYF
TGCAGCGTCTCACGCCAGGGCGAGCAGTACTTC
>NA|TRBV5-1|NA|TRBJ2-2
CASSALGSGELFF
TGCGCCAGCAGCGCCCTGGGGTCCGGGGAGCTGTTTTTT
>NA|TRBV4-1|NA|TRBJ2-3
CASSLQDTDTQYF
TGCGCCAGCAGCCTTCAGGATACAGATACGCAGTATTTT
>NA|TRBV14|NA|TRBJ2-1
CASSIRSGTLEYNEQFF
TGTGCCAGCAGCATACGCAGCGGGACATTAGAATACAATGAGCAGTTCTTC
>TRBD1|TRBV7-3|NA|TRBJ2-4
CASSPVQGNIQYF
TGTGCCAGCTCGCCCGTACAGGGGAACATTCAGTACTTC
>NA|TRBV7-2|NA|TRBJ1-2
CASSLDRAGGYTF
TGTGCCAGCAGCTTAGATAGGGCCGGGGGCTACACCTTC
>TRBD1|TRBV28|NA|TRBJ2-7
CASSFLGQGDHEQYF
TGTGCCAGCAGTTTTCTGGGACAGGGGGACCACGAGCAGTACTTC
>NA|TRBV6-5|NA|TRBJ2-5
CASSYVGASPKETQYF
TGTGCCAGCAGTTACGTGGGGGCTAGCCCAAAAGAGACCCAGTACTTC
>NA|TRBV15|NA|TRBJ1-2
CATSRGSLLNYGYTF
TGTGCCACCAGCAGAGGAAGCCTTCTAAACTATGGCTACACCTTC
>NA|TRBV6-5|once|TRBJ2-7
CASRADSYEQYF
TGTGCCAGCAGGGCGGACTCCTACGAGCAGTACTTC
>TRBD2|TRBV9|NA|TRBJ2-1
CASGGLAGGRAYNEQFF
TGTGCCAGCGGTGGACTAGCGGGAGGGCGGGCCTACAATGAGCAGTTCTTC
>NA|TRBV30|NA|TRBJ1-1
CAWTKTRDTEAFF
TGTGCCTGGACAAAGACACGGGACACTGAAGCTTTCTTT
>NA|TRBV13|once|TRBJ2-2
CASSLRDPGELFF
TGTGCCAGCAGCTTAAGAGATCCCGGGGAGCTGTTTTTT
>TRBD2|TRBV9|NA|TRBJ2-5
CASSVGASGSGPLTQYF
TGTGCCAGCAGCGTAGGGGCTAGCGGGAGCGGTCCTCTGACCCAGTACTTC
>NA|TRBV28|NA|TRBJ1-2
CASSSTENYGYTF
TGTGCCAGCAGTTCCACGGAGAACTATGGCTACACCTTC
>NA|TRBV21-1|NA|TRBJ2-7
CASSKAILAAFSYEQYF
TGTGCCAGCAGCAAAGCAATTCTAGCTGCTTTTTCCTACGAGCAGTACTTC
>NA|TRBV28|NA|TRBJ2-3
CASSIRRDTQYF
TGTGCCAGCAGTATAAGAAGAGATACGCAGTATTTT
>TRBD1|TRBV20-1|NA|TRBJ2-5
CSAARGRAYF
TGCAGTGCTGCCAGGGGGCGGGCATACTTC
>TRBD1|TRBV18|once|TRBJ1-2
CASSPQGALGYGYTF
TGTGCCAGCTCACCTCAGGGGGCCTTAGGCTATGGCTACACCTTC
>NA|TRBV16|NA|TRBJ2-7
CASSPFRNSYEQYF
TGTGCCAGCAGCCCATTTCGAAATTCCTACGAGCAGTACTTC
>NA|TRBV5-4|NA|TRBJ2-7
CASRGTSNYEQYF
TGTGCCAGCAGAGGGACATCGAACTACGAGCAGTACTTC
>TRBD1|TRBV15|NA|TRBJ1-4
CATSRDRDSKPSTNEKLFF
TGTGCCACCAGCAGAGATCGGGACAGCAAACCCTCAACTAATGAAAAACTGTTTTTT
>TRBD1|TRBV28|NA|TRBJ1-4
CASGGTGVANEKLFF
TGTGCCAGCGGAGGGACAGGGGTTGCAAATGAAAAACTGTTTTTT
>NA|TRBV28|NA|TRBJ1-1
CASSIGGDRGEAFF
TGTGCCAGCAGTATAGGAGGGGATCGGGGTGAAGCTTTCTTT
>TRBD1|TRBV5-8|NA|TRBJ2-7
CASSYLDRAYEQYF
TGTGCCAGCAGCTATTTAGACAGGGCCTACGAGCAGTACTTC
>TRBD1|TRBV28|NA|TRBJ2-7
CASSSTLSGTGAYEQYF
TGTGCCAGCAGTTCTACCTTATCCGGGACAGGGGCCTACGAGCAGTACTTC
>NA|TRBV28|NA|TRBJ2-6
CASEDSGANVLTF
TGTGCCAGCGAGGACTCTGGGGCCAACGTCCTGACTTTC
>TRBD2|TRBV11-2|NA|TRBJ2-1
CASSSISGRAFGEQFF
TGTGCCAGCAGCTCAATTAGCGGGAGGGCCTTTGGGGAGCAGTTCTTC